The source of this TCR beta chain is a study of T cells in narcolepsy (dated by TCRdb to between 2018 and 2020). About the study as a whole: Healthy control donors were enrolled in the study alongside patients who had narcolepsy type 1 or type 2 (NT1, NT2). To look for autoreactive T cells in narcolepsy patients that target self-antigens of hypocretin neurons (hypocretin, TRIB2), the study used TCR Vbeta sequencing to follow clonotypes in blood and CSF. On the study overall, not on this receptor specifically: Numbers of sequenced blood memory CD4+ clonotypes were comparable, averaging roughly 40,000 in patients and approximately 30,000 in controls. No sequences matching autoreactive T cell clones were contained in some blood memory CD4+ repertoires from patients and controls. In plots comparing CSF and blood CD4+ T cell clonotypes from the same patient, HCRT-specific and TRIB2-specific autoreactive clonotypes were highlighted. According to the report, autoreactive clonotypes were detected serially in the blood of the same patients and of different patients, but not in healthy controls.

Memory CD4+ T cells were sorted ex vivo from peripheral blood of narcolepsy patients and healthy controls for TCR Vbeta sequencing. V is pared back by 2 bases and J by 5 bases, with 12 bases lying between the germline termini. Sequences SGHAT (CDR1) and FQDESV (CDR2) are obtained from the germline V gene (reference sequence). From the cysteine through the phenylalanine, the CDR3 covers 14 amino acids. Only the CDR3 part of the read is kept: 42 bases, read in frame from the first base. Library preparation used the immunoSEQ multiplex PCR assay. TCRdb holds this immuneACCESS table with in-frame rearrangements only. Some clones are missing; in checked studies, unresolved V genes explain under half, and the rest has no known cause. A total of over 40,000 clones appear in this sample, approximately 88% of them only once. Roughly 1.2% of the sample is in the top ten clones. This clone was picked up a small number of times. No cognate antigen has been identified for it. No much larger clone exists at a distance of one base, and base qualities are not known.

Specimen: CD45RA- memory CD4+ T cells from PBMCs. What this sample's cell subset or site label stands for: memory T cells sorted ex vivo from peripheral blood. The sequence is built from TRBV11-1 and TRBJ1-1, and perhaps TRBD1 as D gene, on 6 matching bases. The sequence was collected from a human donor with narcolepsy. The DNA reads TGTGCCAGCAGCTTAAGCCAGGGGTGGACTGAAGCTTTCTTT. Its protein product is CASSLSQGWTEAFF.